A selection of T cell receptor beta chains follows, all from one sample in a study of PD-L1 blockade in urothelial cancer. Measured with immunoSEQ multiplex PCR; TCRdb has only the in-frame clones, and not every one. This table holds 95,000 to 150,000 clones, roughly 83% found once. The sequences come from PBMCs, collected around atezolizumab (anti-PD-L1) treatment. These receptors were collected from a man aged 45-65 years with urothelial cancer. CDR3s include the opening cysteine and the closing phenylalanine or tryptophan. A D gene is named only where the DNA matches it firmly. Rows may omit the clone size; those that give it use once, few, many or a size class.

J gene: TRBJ2-3; D gene: .; clone size: .; V gene: TRBV7-2; CDR3 DNA: TGTGCCAGCAGCTTAGTCCCAAGGGGGAGCACAGATACGCAGTATTTT; CDR3 protein: CASSLVPRGSTDTQYF
J gene: TRBJ2-2; D gene: .; clone size: .; V gene: TRBV19; CDR3 DNA: TGTGCCAGTAGTATAAGTAGGGGGACCGGGGAGCTGTTTTTT; CDR3 protein: CASSISRGTGELFF
J gene: TRBJ2-7; D gene: .; clone size: .; V gene: TRBV4-2; CDR3 DNA: TGTGCCAGCAGCCAAGAGGGGCAGCACTACGAGCAGTACTTC; CDR3 protein: CASSQEGQHYEQYF
J gene: TRBJ1-6; D gene: .; clone size: few; V gene: TRBV14; CDR3 DNA: TGTGCCAGCAGTAAAGACCCTTTTGGGAGTTCACCCCTCCACTTT; CDR3 protein: CASSKDPFGSSPLHF
J gene: TRBJ2-5; D gene: .; clone size: .; V gene: TRBV30; CDR3 DNA: TGTGCCTGGAGTGTACCCCTTAGCGCGACCAAAGAGACCCAGTACTTC; CDR3 protein: CAWSVPLSATKETQYF
J gene: TRBJ2-5; D gene: TRBD1; clone size: .; V gene: TRBV7-9; CDR3 DNA: TGTGCCAGCAGCCGAACAGGGGGCAAGACCCAGTACTTC; CDR3 protein: CASSRTGGKTQYF
J gene: TRBJ1-1; D gene: .; clone size: .; V gene: TRBV28; CDR3 DNA: TGTGCCAGCAGTCCCAGGGTTACTGAAGCTTTCTTT; CDR3 protein: CASSPRVTEAFF
J gene: TRBJ1-2; D gene: .; clone size: .; V gene: TRBV6-1; CDR3 DNA: TGTGCCAGCAGTGCCCAGACAACTAACTATGGCTACACCTTC; CDR3 protein: CASSAQTTNYGYTF
J gene: TRBJ2-2; D gene: .; clone size: once; V gene: TRBV5-1; CDR3 DNA: TGCGCCAGCAGCGACCCCGACAGGCTGAACACCGGGGAGCTGTTTTTT; CDR3 protein: CASSDPDRLNTGELFF
J gene: TRBJ2-7; D gene: .; clone size: .; V gene: TRBV14; CDR3 DNA: TGTGCCAGCAGCCAATTGGGAGACTACGAGCAGTACTTC; CDR3 protein: CASSQLGDYEQYF
J gene: TRBJ1-1; D gene: .; clone size: .; V gene: TRBV6-5; CDR3 DNA: TGTGCCAGCAGTCGGACTCGGCAAACTGAAGCTTTCTTT; CDR3 protein: CASSRTRQTEAFF
J gene: TRBJ2-1; D gene: TRBD2; clone size: .; V gene: TRBV19; CDR3 DNA: TGTGCCAGTAGTATAGTAACCAGCGGGAGGACATTCTACAATGAGCAGTTCTTC; CDR3 protein: CASSIVTSGRTFYNEQFF
J gene: TRBJ1-1; D gene: TRBD1; clone size: .; V gene: TRBV18; CDR3 DNA: TGTGCCAGCTCACAACAGGGGATCTATGCTGAAGCTTTCTTT; CDR3 protein: CASSQQGIYAEAFF
J gene: TRBJ2-2; D gene: .; clone size: .; V gene: TRBV30; CDR3 DNA: TGTGCCTGGAGTATAGTGGTAAACACCGGGGAGCTGTTTTTT; CDR3 protein: CAWSIVVNTGELFF
J gene: TRBJ2-7; D gene: TRBD2; clone size: .; V gene: TRBV7-8; CDR3 DNA: TGTGCCAGCAGCTCCATAGCGGGAGTATCCTACGAGCAGTACTTC; CDR3 protein: CASSSIAGVSYEQYF
J gene: TRBJ2-5; D gene: .; clone size: .; V gene: TRBV2; CDR3 DNA: TGTGCCAGCAGTCGACGGTGGGCTGGGGAGACCCAGTACTTC; CDR3 protein: CASSRRWAGETQYF
J gene: TRBJ2-7; D gene: .; clone size: .; V gene: TRBV18; CDR3 DNA: TGTGCCAGCTCACCACCACGAGGGCCTAATGCGAAACTGGAGCAGTACTTC; CDR3 protein: CASSPPRGPNAKLEQYF
J gene: TRBJ1-6; D gene: .; clone size: .; V gene: TRBV27; CDR3 DNA: TGTCGACAGCTAGGCTCACCCCTCCACTTT; CDR3 protein: CRQLGSPLHF
J gene: TRBJ1-1; D gene: TRBD1; clone size: few; V gene: TRBV19; CDR3 DNA: TGTGCCAGTAGTTATCCGGACAGGGGTACTGAAGCTTTCTTT; CDR3 protein: CASSYPDRGTEAFF
J gene: TRBJ2-2; D gene: .; clone size: .; V gene: TRBV7-3; CDR3 DNA: TGTGCCAGCAGCCGAGGGAACAGGGACACCGGGGAGCTGTTTTTT; CDR3 protein: CASSRGNRDTGELFF
J gene: TRBJ1-1; D gene: TRBD1; clone size: .; V gene: TRBV5-8; CDR3 DNA: TGTGCCAGCAGCGGACAAGGGGGCGCGAACACTGAAGCTTTCTTT; CDR3 protein: CASSGQGGANTEAFF
J gene: TRBJ1-5; D gene: .; clone size: medium-sized; V gene: TRBV14; CDR3 DNA: TGTGCCAGCAGCCGGGGAGGCAATCAGCCCCAGCATTTT; CDR3 protein: CASSRGGNQPQHF
J gene: TRBJ2-3; D gene: .; clone size: .; V gene: TRBV2; CDR3 DNA: TGTGCCAGCAGAGAGAGCGGAACCAGCACAGATACGCAGTATTTT; CDR3 protein: CASRESGTSTDTQYF
J gene: TRBJ2-1; D gene: .; clone size: .; V gene: TRBV11-3; CDR3 DNA: TGTGCCAGCAGCTTACAAGGGGCAAATGAGCAGTTCTTC; CDR3 protein: CASSLQGANEQFF
J gene: TRBJ2-7; D gene: TRBD2; clone size: once; V gene: TRBV7-2; CDR3 DNA: TGTGCCAGCAGACAAACTAGCGGGAGCTTCTACGAGCAGTACTTC; CDR3 protein: CASRQTSGSFYEQYF
J gene: TRBJ2-7; D gene: TRBD2; clone size: .; V gene: TRBV5-5; CDR3 DNA: TGTGCCAGCAAAAGGACTAGCGGGCCCCCTTACGAGCAGTACTTC; CDR3 protein: CASKRTSGPPYEQYF
J gene: TRBJ2-5; D gene: TRBD2; clone size: .; V gene: TRBV5-5; CDR3 DNA: TGTGCCAGCAGCTCCGGGACTAGCAGACCCTCGGGGCCCCAGTACTTC; CDR3 protein: CASSSGTSRPSGPQYF
J gene: TRBJ2-7; D gene: TRBD1; clone size: .; V gene: TRBV7-9; CDR3 DNA: TGTGCCAGCAGCGGGACAGGGGCGTCCTACGAGCAGTACTTC; CDR3 protein: CASSGTGASYEQYF
J gene: TRBJ1-1; D gene: .; clone size: once; V gene: TRBV11-2; CDR3 DNA: TGTGCCAGCAGGGACTCAGGGCGGGGGGTGAGGAACACTGAAGCTTTCTTT; CDR3 protein: CASRDSGRGVRNTEAFF
J gene: TRBJ1-5; D gene: TRBD1; clone size: once; V gene: TRBV28; CDR3 DNA: TGTGCCAGCAGGACTGCCGGGACAGGGGGAAGCAATCAGCCCCAGCATTTT; CDR3 protein: CASRTAGTGGSNQPQHF
J gene: TRBJ2-3; D gene: TRBD1; clone size: .; V gene: TRBV6-5; CDR3 DNA: TGTGCCAGCAGTCCGGGACAGTCCTCAGATACGCAGTATTTT; CDR3 protein: CASSPGQSSDTQYF
J gene: TRBJ2-2; D gene: TRBD2; clone size: once; V gene: TRBV30; CDR3 DNA: TGTGCCTTTAGCGGGGCCAACACCGGGGAGCTGTTTTTT; CDR3 protein: CAFSGANTGELFF
J gene: TRBJ2-7; D gene: .; clone size: .; V gene: TRBV11-2; CDR3 DNA: TGTGCCAGCAGCATAGATGTGGGGCAGGGCTACGAGCAGTACTTC; CDR3 protein: CASSIDVGQGYEQYF
J gene: TRBJ1-1; D gene: .; clone size: .; V gene: TRBV7-9; CDR3 DNA: TGTGCCAGCAGCTTAGTCGTGGCAGGGTCGAAGAGGAACACTGAAGCTTTCTTT; CDR3 protein: CASSLVVAGSKRNTEAFF
J gene: TRBJ2-5; D gene: TRBD1; clone size: .; V gene: TRBV9; CDR3 DNA: TGTGCCAGCAGCCTCCAGGGGGTTTCGGAGACCCAGTACTTC; CDR3 protein: CASSLQGVSETQYF
J gene: TRBJ2-2; D gene: .; clone size: .; V gene: TRBV19; CDR3 DNA: TGTGCCAGTAGTATAGACAGGGTCGGCACCGGGGAGCTGTTTTTT; CDR3 protein: CASSIDRVGTGELFF
J gene: TRBJ2-3; D gene: TRBD2; clone size: .; V gene: TRBV9; CDR3 DNA: TGTGCCAGCAGCGAGGGGACTAGCGGGTCCCCAGATACGCAGTATTTT; CDR3 protein: CASSEGTSGSPDTQYF
J gene: TRBJ1-2; D gene: .; clone size: .; V gene: TRBV5-1; CDR3 DNA: TGCGCCAGCAGCTTGGAGTCCGGGCAGGGAAGCTATGGCTACACCTTC; CDR3 protein: CASSLESGQGSYGYTF